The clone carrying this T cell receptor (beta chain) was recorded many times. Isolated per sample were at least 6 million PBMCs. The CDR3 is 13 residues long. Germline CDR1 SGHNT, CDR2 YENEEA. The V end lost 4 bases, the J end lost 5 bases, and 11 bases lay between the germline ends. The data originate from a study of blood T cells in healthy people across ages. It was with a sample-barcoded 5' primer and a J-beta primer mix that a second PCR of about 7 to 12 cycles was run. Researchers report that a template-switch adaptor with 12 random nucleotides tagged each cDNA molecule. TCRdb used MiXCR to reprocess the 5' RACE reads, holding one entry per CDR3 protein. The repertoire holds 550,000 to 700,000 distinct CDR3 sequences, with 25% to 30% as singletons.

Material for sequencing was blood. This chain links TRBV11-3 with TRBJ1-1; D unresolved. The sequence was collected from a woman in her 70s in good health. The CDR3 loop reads CASSSRRDTEAFF. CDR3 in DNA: TGTGCCAGCAGCTCACGGAGGGATACTGAAGCTTTCTTT.